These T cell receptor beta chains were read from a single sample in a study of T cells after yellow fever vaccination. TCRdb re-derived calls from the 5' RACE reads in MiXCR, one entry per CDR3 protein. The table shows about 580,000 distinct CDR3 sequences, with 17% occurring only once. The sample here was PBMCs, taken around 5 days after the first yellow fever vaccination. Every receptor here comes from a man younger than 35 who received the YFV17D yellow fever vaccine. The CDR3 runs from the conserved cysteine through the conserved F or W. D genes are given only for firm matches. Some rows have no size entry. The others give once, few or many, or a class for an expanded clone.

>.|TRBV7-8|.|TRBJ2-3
TGTGCCAGCAGGGAACCTGGAGGGGGGCGTGCAGATACGCAGTATTTT
CASREPGGGRADTQYF
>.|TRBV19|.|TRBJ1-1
TGTGCCGTCAGGGCAATCACTGAAGCTTTCTTT
CAVRAITEAFF
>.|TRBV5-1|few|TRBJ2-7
TGCGCCAGCAGCTTTTTACCCCAGGGCTCGTACGAGCAGTACTTC
CASSFLPQGSYEQYF
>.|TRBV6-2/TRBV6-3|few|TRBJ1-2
TGTGCCAGCACTCCAGTTATTCGAGCTGGCTACACCTTC
CASTPVIRAGYTF
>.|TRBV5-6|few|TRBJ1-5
TGTGCCAGCAGCTTAAGGCCAGACCGGCCCCAGCATTTT
CASSLRPDRPQHF
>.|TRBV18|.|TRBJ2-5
TGTGCCAGCTCACCGGGACTCTACACAGAGACCCAGTACTTC
CASSPGLYTETQYF
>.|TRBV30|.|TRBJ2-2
TGTGACTGGAGTCGGGGCAGCTTCGCGAACACCGGGGAGCTGTTTTTT
CDWSRGSFANTGELFF
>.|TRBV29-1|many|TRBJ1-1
TGCATGGTTACGAACACTGAAGCTTTCTTT
CMVTNTEAFF
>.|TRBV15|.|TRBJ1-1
TGTGCCACCAGCAGAGATCAACAACGGGCTTTCTTT
CATSRDQQRAFF
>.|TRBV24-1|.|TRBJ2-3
TGTGCCACCAGCCCCCGGGACCCGAGATCCGATACGCAGTATTTT
CATSPRDPRSDTQYF
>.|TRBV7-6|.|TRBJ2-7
TGTGCCAGCAGCCAAAGCGGCTCCTCCCTGGACGAGCAGTACTTC
CASSQSGSSLDEQYF
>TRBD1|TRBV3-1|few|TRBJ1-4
TGTGCCAGCAGCCAATCGGAACAGGGGGTGTATGAAAAACTGTTTTTT
CASSQSEQGVYEKLFF
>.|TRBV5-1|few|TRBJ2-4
TGCGCCAGCAGCCCCCTAGCCAAAAACATTCAGTACTTC
CASSPLAKNIQYF
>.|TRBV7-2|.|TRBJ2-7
TGTGCCAGCAGCGCGTGGGGTTACGAGCAGTACTTC
CASSAWGYEQYF
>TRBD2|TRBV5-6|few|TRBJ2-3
TGTGCCAGCAGCCAGAGCGGGACCACAGATACGCAGTATTTT
CASSQSGTTDTQYF
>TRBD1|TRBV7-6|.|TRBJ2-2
TGTGCCAGCAGGCGGACAGGGAGCGGCACCGGGGAGCTGTTTTTT
CASRRTGSGTGELFF
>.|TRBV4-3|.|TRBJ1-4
TGCGCCAGCAGCCCCAGGCAAGGATCTACTAATGAAAAACTGTTTTTT
CASSPRQGSTNEKLFF
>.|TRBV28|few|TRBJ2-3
TGTGCCACCTCCTGGGGCACAGATACGCAGTATTTT
CATSWGTDTQYF
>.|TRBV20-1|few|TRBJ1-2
TGCAGTGCTAGAGCCCCCAACGGGGAAGGCGGCTACACCTTC
CSARAPNGEGGYTF
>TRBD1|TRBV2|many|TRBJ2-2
TGTGCCAGCAAACGGGACAGGGAAATCACCGGGGAGCTGTTTTTT
CASKRDREITGELFF
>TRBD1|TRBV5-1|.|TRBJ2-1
TGCGCCAGCAGGGGGACAGCTTTGACGAATGAGCAGTTCTTC
CASRGTALTNEQFF
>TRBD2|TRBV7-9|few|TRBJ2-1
TGTGCCAGCAGCTCAACCGGGACTAGCGGGATTGAGCAGTTCTTC
CASSSTGTSGIEQFF
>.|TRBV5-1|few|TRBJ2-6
TGCGCCAGCAGTCCCCCTGGGACTGGGGCCAACGTCCTGACTTTC
CASSPPGTGANVLTF
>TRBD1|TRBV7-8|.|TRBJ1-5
TGTGCCAGCAGCTTAGTAGGGACAGGGGGCGCTGGGGGCAATCAGCCCCAGCATTTT
CASSLVGTGGAGGNQPQHF
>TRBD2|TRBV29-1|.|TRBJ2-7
TGCAGCGTTGGACTAGCGGGCTTTGGGGAGCAGTACTTC
CSVGLAGFGEQYF